This TCR beta chain was sequenced during a study of blood T cells in healthy people across ages. Germline V gene data show CDR1 as DFQATT and CDR2 as SNEGSKA (reference sequence). There are 11 residues in the CDR3. On this clonotype: Its specificity is unknown. An end of the junction differs from the germline gene, which may be a read error.

Through a sample-barcoded 5' primer and a J-beta primer mix, a second PCR was run for about 6 to 11 cycles. TCRdb re-called the 5' RACE reads with MiXCR, one entry per CDR3 protein. The table lists around 1.5 million distinct CDR3 sequences, about 35% of them singletons. General study points: Both higher diversity and more naive CD4+ cells marked long-lived donors when set against aged donors.

The sample was blood. The chain combines TRBV20-1 with TRBJ1-5; no clear D gene. The receptor was derived from a young woman in good health. The DNA of the CDR3 is TGCAGGGCTAGTCCCGGTCAGCCCCAGCATTTT. It codes for CRASPGQPQHF.